The T cell receptor (beta chain) described here comes from a study of cytomegalovirus exposure and HLA in healthy donors. Study-level background: Earlier results showed 90 million to 120 million unique TCR beta sequences derived from approximately 170 million T cells.

Primers: 60 Vbeta forward and 13 Jbeta reverse. TCRdb's table, derived via immunoSEQ multiplex PCR, lists solely in-frame clones and lacks some. This table holds some 160,000 clones, under 85% found once. The study, taken as a whole, reports: Presence/absence analyses assumed roughly uniform sequencing depth across donors, which may not hold. An analysis was carried out later, and it reportedly showed fewer N-insertions in an Asian-associated ancestry cluster than the approximately 660-donor mean.

Participants comprised healthy donors of bone marrow. V shed 5 bases, J shed 2 bases, and the junction held 18 bases outside the gene matches. The CDR3 is made up of 19 amino acids. The germline V gene encodes CDR1 SGHVS and CDR2 FNYEAQ. To note about this clone: Antigen: not known.

This chain joins TRBV7-6 and TRBJ1-2, with TRBD1 identical over 9 bases. What was sequenced was PBMCs. This sequence was found in a woman aged 18-30 years in good health and CMV-seropositive. The CDR3 reads CASSPRVSLQGALNYGYTF. The DNA of the CDR3 is TGTGCCAGCAGCCCTAGGGTATCGCTACAGGGGGCTCTCAACTATGGCTACACCTTC.